This is a list of T cell receptor beta chains from one sample in a study of cytomegalovirus exposure and HLA in healthy donors. Here immunoSEQ multiplex PCR was the method, and the copy in TCRdb shows in-frame clones only, minus some. The top ten hold approximately 3.3% of the sample, which has 80,000 to 100,000 clones, 79% seen once. The sequencing sample was made of PBMCs. The origin of the receptors is a male donor in good health and CMV-seropositive. The CDR3 runs from the conserved cysteine through the conserved F or W.

v_call: TRBV11-2
j_call: TRBJ2-4
cdr3_aa: CASSPLKLAKNIQYF

v_call: TRBV7-9
j_call: TRBJ2-5
cdr3_aa: CASSLGGGVETQYF

v_call: TRBV19
j_call: TRBJ2-7
cdr3_aa: CATTGQGRHEQYF

v_call: TRBV7-9
j_call: TRBJ1-1
cdr3_aa: CASSFGSVAEAFF

v_call: TRBV7-2
j_call: TRBJ2-2
cdr3_aa: CASSPRGAGGTGELFF

v_call: TRBV9
j_call: TRBJ2-3
cdr3_aa: CASSVVPVGGTDTQYF

v_call: TRBV5-8
j_call: TRBJ1-1
cdr3_aa: CASRGAEAFF

v_call: TRBV5-1
j_call: TRBJ1-3
cdr3_aa: CASSVQGAAGNTIYF

v_call: TRBV6-1
j_call: TRBJ2-3
cdr3_aa: CASSEALLQGVDTQYF

v_call: TRBV7-9
j_call: TRBJ1-6
cdr3_aa: CASSSDSLINSPLHF

v_call: TRBV19
j_call: TRBJ2-1
cdr3_aa: CASSQDYPSNEQFF

v_call: TRBV5-1
j_call: TRBJ2-1
cdr3_aa: CASSSSGAPYNEQFF

v_call: TRBV4-1
j_call: TRBJ2-1
cdr3_aa: CASSRGGDEQFF

v_call: TRBV5-1
j_call: TRBJ2-3
cdr3_aa: CASSFVSGHLTDTQYF

v_call: TRBV6-1
j_call: TRBJ2-6
cdr3_aa: CASSEKPGTGTGANVLTF

v_call: TRBV30
j_call: TRBJ1-4
cdr3_aa: CAAKPTGINEKLFF

v_call: TRBV27
j_call: TRBJ1-1
cdr3_aa: CASSLIPTGDTEAFF

v_call: TRBV7-9
j_call: TRBJ2-3
cdr3_aa: CASSFQDTQYF

v_call: TRBV5-4
j_call: TRBJ1-3
cdr3_aa: CASSLLGLGSGNTIYF

v_call: TRBV30
j_call: TRBJ1-4
cdr3_aa: CAWSKQGFREKLFF

v_call: TRBV9
j_call: TRBJ2-6
cdr3_aa: CASSFRRAAGANVLTF

v_call: TRBV10-2
j_call: TRBJ2-7
cdr3_aa: CATRGAYEQYF

v_call: TRBV7-2
j_call: TRBJ2-5
cdr3_aa: CASSFTAGSAETQYF

v_call: TRBV4-1
j_call: TRBJ2-1
cdr3_aa: CASSQDTGSSYNEQFF

v_call: TRBV5-4
j_call: TRBJ2-1
cdr3_aa: CASTWDTNEQFF

v_call: TRBV6-4
j_call: TRBJ1-5
cdr3_aa: CASSEAGYSNQPQHF

v_call: TRBV4-3
j_call: TRBJ1-5
cdr3_aa: CASSQDGGGQPQHF

v_call: TRBV30
j_call: TRBJ2-5
cdr3_aa: CAWSVWDSQETQYF

v_call: TRBV7-8
j_call: TRBJ2-1
cdr3_aa: CASSSGLAGVNEQFF

v_call: TRBV7-9
j_call: TRBJ2-1
cdr3_aa: CASSPTSGMYNEQFF

v_call: TRBV7-2
j_call: TRBJ1-3
cdr3_aa: CASSSQGNTIYF

v_call: TRBV7-8
j_call: TRBJ1-1
cdr3_aa: CASSFPDREAFF

v_call: TRBV6-1
j_call: TRBJ1-4
cdr3_aa: CASCLALNEKLFF

v_call: TRBV11-3
j_call: TRBJ2-7
cdr3_aa: CASSATVIYEQYF

v_call: TRBV7-2
j_call: TRBJ2-5
cdr3_aa: CASSLTSGGGETQYF

v_call: TRBV9
j_call: TRBJ1-1
cdr3_aa: CASSVGGRGRNTEAFF

v_call: TRBV2
j_call: TRBJ2-7
cdr3_aa: CASSERGFSRWGQYF

v_call: TRBV2
j_call: TRBJ1-1
cdr3_aa: CASTPGTGDTEAFF

v_call: TRBV7-2
j_call: TRBJ1-2
cdr3_aa: CASRGTGIYGYTF

v_call: TRBV2
j_call: TRBJ1-5
cdr3_aa: CASSVGQALNQPQHF

v_call: TRBV5-1
j_call: TRBJ1-1
cdr3_aa: CASSLARSGNTEAFF

v_call: TRBV7-9
j_call: TRBJ2-7
cdr3_aa: CASSPRGGEVEQYF

v_call: TRBV19
j_call: TRBJ1-4
cdr3_aa: CASSYLTGGEKLFF

v_call: TRBV19
j_call: TRBJ2-3
cdr3_aa: CASRVQGQASTDTQYF

v_call: TRBV5-1
j_call: TRBJ2-1
cdr3_aa: CASSLSGDNEQFF

v_call: TRBV2
j_call: TRBJ1-2
cdr3_aa: CASKEQIDYGYTF

v_call: TRBV7-2
j_call: TRBJ1-6
cdr3_aa: CASSLVAAGTYNSPLHF

v_call: TRBV2
j_call: TRBJ2-7
cdr3_aa: CASSGQRKAYEQYF

v_call: TRBV19
j_call: TRBJ2-5
cdr3_aa: CASTPDRAGETQYF

v_call: TRBV6-1
j_call: TRBJ1-5
cdr3_aa: CASSEAAGGQPQHF

v_call: TRBV6-5
j_call: TRBJ1-6
cdr3_aa: CASNLGQSNSPLHF

v_call: TRBV2
j_call: TRBJ1-3
cdr3_aa: CASSAGTSGNTIYF

v_call: TRBV6-1
j_call: TRBJ2-3
cdr3_aa: CASSEAATSGYSTDTQYF

v_call: TRBV16
j_call: TRBJ2-5
cdr3_aa: CASSHPPLQGQETQYF

v_call: TRBV6-5
j_call: TRBJ1-5
cdr3_aa: CASSYTRGQPQHF

v_call: TRBV6-4
j_call: TRBJ2-1
cdr3_aa: CASRSSPSSYNEQFF

v_call: TRBV2
j_call: TRBJ2-3
cdr3_aa: CASSEARIPTDTQYF